This is a list of T cell receptor beta chains from one sample in a study of cytomegalovirus exposure and HLA in healthy donors. Measured with immunoSEQ multiplex PCR; TCRdb has only the in-frame clones, and not every one. The sample carries about 240,000 clones, approximately 86% recorded once. The sample taken for sequencing was PBMCs. These TCRs come from a woman aged 30 to 39 in good health and CMV-seropositive. Each CDR3 is given with its conserved first and last residue. A D gene is named only where the DNA matches it firmly. Clone size appears in some rows only: once, few, many, or a class for an expanded clone.

d_call: -; j_call: TRBJ2-1; clone_size: -; v_call: TRBV2; cdr3_aa: CASSPARRSYNEQFF; cdr3_nt: TGTGCCAGCAGTCCAGCGAGAAGGTCCTACAATGAGCAGTTCTTC
d_call: TRBD2; j_call: TRBJ2-1; clone_size: -; v_call: TRBV7-2; cdr3_aa: CASSLGTRTNAGGRNEQFF; cdr3_nt: TGTGCCAGCAGCTTAGGGACCCGGACTAATGCGGGGGGGCGGAATGAGCAGTTCTTC
d_call: -; j_call: TRBJ2-5; clone_size: once; v_call: TRBV7-6; cdr3_aa: CASSFSRGETQYF; cdr3_nt: TGTGCCAGCAGCTTTTCCAGGGGAGAGACCCAGTACTTC
d_call: -; j_call: TRBJ2-3; clone_size: -; v_call: TRBV6-5; cdr3_aa: CASSPWGERDTQYF; cdr3_nt: TGTGCCAGCAGTCCCTGGGGGGAGAGAGATACGCAGTATTTT
d_call: -; j_call: TRBJ2-1; clone_size: -; v_call: TRBV6-5; cdr3_aa: CASSYIGSGGEQFF; cdr3_nt: TGTGCCAGCAGTTATATCGGGAGTGGGGGTGAGCAGTTCTTC
d_call: -; j_call: TRBJ1-3; clone_size: once; v_call: TRBV2; cdr3_aa: CASRVQGISGNTIYF; cdr3_nt: TGTGCCAGCAGGGTACAGGGAATATCTGGAAACACCATATATTTT
d_call: -; j_call: TRBJ2-7; clone_size: -; v_call: TRBV7-2; cdr3_aa: CASSLEGWRGLYEQYF; cdr3_nt: TGTGCCAGCAGCTTAGAAGGTTGGCGGGGCCTTTACGAGCAGTACTTC
d_call: TRBD2; j_call: TRBJ2-1; clone_size: -; v_call: TRBV14; cdr3_aa: CASSRVAGGLRNEQFF; cdr3_nt: TGTGCCAGCAGCCGGGTAGCGGGAGGGCTGCGAAATGAGCAGTTCTTC
d_call: TRBD1; j_call: TRBJ2-7; clone_size: -; v_call: TRBV20-1; cdr3_aa: CSDYRGHEQYF; cdr3_nt: TGCAGTGACTACAGGGGCCACGAGCAGTACTTC
d_call: -; j_call: TRBJ1-2; clone_size: many; v_call: TRBV25-1; cdr3_aa: CASSERINYGYTF; cdr3_nt: TGTGCCAGCAGTGAGAGGATTAACTATGGCTACACCTTC
d_call: TRBD2; j_call: TRBJ2-2; clone_size: once; v_call: TRBV11-3; cdr3_aa: CASSSPLSAGAVGELFF; cdr3_nt: TGTGCCAGCAGCTCACCCCTTTCGGCGGGAGCGGTCGGGGAGCTGTTTTTT
d_call: TRBD2; j_call: TRBJ2-1; clone_size: -; v_call: TRBV7-8; cdr3_aa: CASSPWTSGTSGEQFF; cdr3_nt: TGTGCCAGCAGCCCGTGGACTAGCGGGACCTCGGGTGAGCAGTTCTTC